The 27 T cell receptor beta chains presented below share a single source sample, sequenced in a study of blood T cell repertoires in COVID-19. Sequencing used immunoSEQ multiplex PCR; TCRdb keeps in-frame clones, though not all of them. The table records nearly 15,000 clones, about four fifths of them present only once. Sequences were obtained from peripheral blood. The origin of the receptors is a man in his fifties or sixties with acute or convalescent COVID-19.

This clone showed up just once. CDR3 bases: TGTGCCAGCAGCTTAAGGAACAGCCTCTCTGGGGCCAACGTCCTGACTTTC. Encoded protein: CASSLRNSLSGANVLTF. The rearrangement uses TRBV7-9 and TRBJ2-6; D gene ambiguous. Trimming took 2 bases from V and 0 from J, leaving 11 bases between them. Per germline, CDR1 SEHNR and CDR2 FQNEAQ (reference sequence). The CDR3 spans 17 residues. The whole variable domain, remainder taken from reference TRBV7-9 and TRBJ2-6, is DTGVSQNPRHKITKRGQNVTFRCDPISEHNRLYWYRQTLGQGPEFLTYFQNEAQLEKSRLLSDRFSAERPKGSFSTLEIQRTEQGDSAMYLCASSLRNSLSGANVLTFGAGSRLTVL.

In this sample, this clone turned up once. The chain recombines TRBV7-6 with TRBJ1-1, with 11 bases that match TRBD1. The V and J ends lost 5 bases and 4 bases, in that order; junction bases with no gene match: 3. The germline V gene has CDR1 SGHVS and CDR2 FNYEAQ. CDR3 length: 14 residues. The CDR3 DNA sequence: TGTGCCAGCAGCCCCGGGACAGGGGGCACTGAAGCTTTCTTT. It translates to CASSPGTGGTEAFF. Using reference TRBV7-6 and TRBJ1-1 for the parts outside the CDR3, the full variable domain is GAGVSQSPRYKVTKRGQDVALRCDPISGHVSLYWYRQALGQGPEFLTYFNYEAQQDKSGLPNDRFSAERPEGSISTLTIQRTEQRDSAMYRCASSPGTGGTEAFFGQGTRLTVV.

In its sample, this clone was seen a few times. The rearrangement joins TRBV2 to TRBJ1-2; 10 bases line up with TRBD1. Germline values: CDR1 SNHLY, CDR2 FYNNEI. The V and J ends lost 3 bases and 7 bases, in that order; junction bases with no gene match: 5. This CDR3 contains 14 residues. CDR3 bases: TGTGCCAGCAGTGAGTTGACAGGGGGCGGTGGCTACACCTTC. Its protein product is CASSELTGGGGYTF. Full variable domain (rest looked up from reference TRBV2 and TRBJ1-2): EPEVTQTPSHQVTQMGQEVILRCVPISNHLYFYWYRQILGQKVEFLVSFYNNEISEKSEIFDDQFSVERPDGSNFTLKIRSTKLEDSAMYFCASSELTGGGGYTFGSGTRLTVV.

V gene TRBV2 combines with J gene TRBJ2-7; 7 bases map to TRBD1. The trim removed 8 bases at V and 2 bases at J, leaving 9 bases unmatched. There are 14 residues in the CDR3. Germline V gene sequence: CDR1 SNHLY, CDR2 FYNNEI. CDR3 nucleotide sequence: TGTGCCAGCGGCAGGGACAGCACCACCTACGAGCAGTACTTC. Translated: CASGRDSTTYEQYF. Full variable domain (missing parts from reference TRBV2 and TRBJ2-7): EPEVTQTPSHQVTQMGQEVILRCVPISNHLYFYWYRQILGQKVEFLVSFYNNEISEKSEIFDDQFSVERPDGSNFTLKIRSTKLEDSAMYFCASGRDSTTYEQYFGPGTRLTVT.

This clone was seen once. The J gene is TRBJ1-6, the V gene TRBV10-2; D remains unclear. This CDR3 has 15 residues. V dropped 2 bases and J dropped 3 bases, with 8 bases sitting between them. CDR1 and CDR2 from the germline V gene are WSHSY and SAAADI. CDR3 nucleotide sequence: TGCGCCAGCAGTGAGGGCGCAGGCTATAATTCACCCCTCCACTTT. Protein product: CASSEGAGYNSPLHF.

The chain couples TRBV6-6 to TRBJ2-2; D might be TRBD2 (5 bases). Germline CDR1 and CDR2: MNHNY and SVGAGI (reference sequence). The CDR3 extends over 16 amino acids. The ends were cut back, 2 bases at V and 1 base at J, with 11 bases in the middle. Written as DNA, the CDR3 is TGTGCCAGCAGTTACGTGGTAGCGCGGAACACCGGGGAGCTGTTTTTT. As protein: CASSYVVARNTGELFF.

The chain employs TRBV27 and TRBJ2-1, with 12 bases matching TRBD1. V dropped 4 bases and J dropped 9; count of bases not matched to a gene: 7. The CDR3 sequence is 15 residues long. The germline V gene has CDR1 MNHEY and CDR2 SMNVEV (reference sequence). The CDR3 DNA reads TGTGCCAGCAGTTCGCCGGGACAGGGGGCCGTTGAGCAGTTCTTC. Translating gives CASSSPGQGAVEQFF.

The sample holds a few counts of this clone. The chain uses TRBV11-2 and TRBJ2-1; the D gene is possibly TRBD2 (5 bases). Trimming took 5 bases from V and 4 from J, leaving 15 bases between them. CDR3 length: 15 amino acids. Germline loops: CDR1 SGHAT, CDR2 FQNNGV. DNA for the CDR3: TGTGCCAGCAGCGCCGTGAGCGGCAGATACAATGAGCAGTTCTTC. Amino acids: CASSAVSGRYNEQFF.

DNA of the CDR3: TGTGCCACCAGCAGAGATCCCTTTAGTCCTAGCGGGAGGGCCGATACGCAGTATTTT. Its protein product is CATSRDPFSPSGRADTQYF. This rearrangement joins TRBV15 to TRBJ2-3; 12 bases map to TRBD2. This CDR3 is 19 amino acids long. The ends lost 0 bases at V and 6 bases at J; junction bases unmatched: 13. Germline V CDR1 and CDR2: LNHNV, YYDKDF (reference sequence).

The chain couples TRBV7-8 to TRBJ2-1; 10 positions match TRBD2. J gave up 15 bases and V 4 bases, and 9 bases lay outside the gene matches. The length of the CDR3 is 13 residues. Germline-derived CDR1 and CDR2 are SGHVS and FQNEAQ. The CDR3 protein is CASSSFPGTSVFF. CDR3 DNA sequence: TGTGCCAGCAGCTCCTTCCCCGGGACTAGCGTGTTCTTC. The complete variable domain, with remaining parts taken from reference TRBV7-8 and TRBJ2-1, reads GAGVSQSPRYKVAKRGQDVALRCDPISGHVSLFWYQQALGQGPEFLTYFQNEAQLDKSGLPSDRFFAERPEGSVSTLKIQRTQQEDSAVYLCASSSFPGTSVFFGPGTRLTVL.

The J gene is TRBJ1-5, the V gene TRBV6-4; TRBD1 matches 8 bases. The CDR3 loop spans 16 amino acids. V gave up 0 bases and J gave up 6 bases; unmatched junction bases: 7. Germline V gene data show CDR1 as MRHNA and CDR2 as SNTAGT. CDR3 sequence (DNA): TGTGCCAGCAGTGACTCGCTATCAGGGGGCCGTCAGCCCCAGCATTTT. Protein product: CASSDSLSGGRQPQHF.

This chain connects TRBV29-1 to TRBJ2-1, with a weak D call TRBD2 (6 bases). From germline, CDR1 is SQVTM and CDR2 ANQGSEA. This CDR3 has 15 residues. V lost 0 bases to trimming and J lost 2 bases, with 11 bases between them. The CDR3 region is CSVEDWRAAYNEQFF. DNA of the CDR3: TGCAGCGTTGAAGATTGGAGGGCCGCCTACAATGAGCAGTTCTTC.

The CDR3 region has the DNA TGTGCCAGCAGTTTTGGGGTGACAGGGGTCCTCAACACTGAAGCTTTCTTT. Its protein product is CASSFGVTGVLNTEAFF. This chain uses TRBV6-8 with TRBJ1-1, with 8 nucleotides matching TRBD1. Germline V lookup: CDR1 MNHGY, CDR2 SAAAGT. The junction had 12 bases not matched to a gene; V was cut back by 4 bases and J by 2 bases. This CDR3 has 17 amino acids.

The sample holds a few counts of this clone. This chain joins TRBV19 and TRBJ1-2; 8 bases map to TRBD1. Germline assignment: CDR1 LNHDA and CDR2 SQIVND (reference sequence). This CDR3 contains 12 residues. V lost 6 bases, J lost 8 bases, and 5 bases stayed unmatched. DNA of the CDR3: TGTGCCAGTAGCCCGACAGGGGTAGGCTACACCTTC. Residues: CASSPTGVGYTF.

This clone appeared a single time. This chain's CDR3 is CASSIRPYTEAFF. CDR3 DNA sequence: TGTGCCAGTAGTATCCGTCCTTACACTGAAGCTTTCTTT. The gene calls are TRBV19 and TRBJ1-1; no firm D call. The germline CDR1 and CDR2 sequences are LNHDA and SQIVND (reference sequence). V lost 3 bases, J lost 3 bases, and 8 bases lay in between. The CDR3 contains 13 residues.

In its sample, this clone was seen a few times. The rearrangement joins TRBV30 to TRBJ1-5; tentatively, D is TRBD1 (5 bases). CDR3 length: 13 amino acids. The V end was cut by 2 bases, the J end by 3 bases, with 8 bases between. The germline gives CDR1 GTSNPN, CDR2 SVGIG (reference sequence). CDR3 coding DNA: TGTGCCTGGAGTCCAGGGCCCAATCAGCCCCAGCATTTT. This codes for CAWSPGPNQPQHF.

The rearrangement uses TRBV2 and TRBJ2-1, with 8 bases that match TRBD1. Germline V gives CDR1 SNHLY, CDR2 FYNNEI. J gave up 9 bases and V 8 bases, and 12 bases lay outside the gene matches. CDR3 size: 14 residues. CDR3 residues: CASGPELRGLEQFF. CDR3 DNA sequence: TGTGCCAGCGGACCGGAACTCAGGGGGCTTGAGCAGTTCTTC. Looking up the rest from reference TRBV2 and TRBJ2-1 gives the full variable domain: EPEVTQTPSHQVTQMGQEVILRCVPISNHLYFYWYRQILGQKVEFLVSFYNNEISEKSEIFDDQFSVERPDGSNFTLKIRSTKLEDSAMYFCASGPELRGLEQFFGPGTRLTVL.

The chain joins TRBV27 to TRBJ1-1, with D unclear. This CDR3 is 14 amino acids long. V was trimmed by 7 bases and J by 1 base, leaving 13 bases between them. The germline CDR1 and CDR2 sequences are MNHEY and SMNVEV (reference sequence). The DNA of the CDR3 is TGTGCCAGCACCGGGAGTTGGGCGAACACTGAAGCTTTCTTT. Its protein is CASTGSWANTEAFF.

This chain joins TRBV27 and TRBJ2-2; 7 bases align to TRBD1. The CDR3 contains 15 residues. V shed 5 bases, J shed 4 bases, and the junction held 7 bases outside the gene matches. Germline-derived CDR1 and CDR2 are MNHEY and SMNVEV (reference sequence). CDR3 sequence reads: CASSPFGTVTGELFF. The CDR3 region has the DNA TGTGCCAGCAGTCCCTTCGGGACAGTCACCGGGGAGCTGTTTTTT.

The genes are TRBV19 and TRBJ1-2; TRBD1 is a possible D gene (5 bases). Trimming removed 5 bases from V and 4 bases from J, with 17 bases in between. Germline CDR1 is LNHDA and CDR2 is SQIVND (reference sequence). This CDR3 comprises 15 residues. The CDR3 loop reads CASSSPTVSGYGYTF. Here the CDR3 DNA reads TGTGCCAGTAGTTCACCGACAGTCTCGGGCTATGGCTACACCTTC.

The chain combines TRBV12-5 with TRBJ1-5; the match to TRBD1 covers 7 bases. CDR3 length: 15 residues. V gave up 3 bases and J gave up 6 bases; unmatched junction bases: 8. The germline gives CDR1 LGHNT, CDR2 FRNRAP. The CDR3 sequence is CASGFSGGLVQPQHF. CDR3 bases: TGTGCTAGTGGTTTCTCAGGGGGGCTGGTTCAGCCCCAGCATTTT. The whole variable domain, remainder taken from reference TRBV12-5 and TRBJ1-5, is DARVTQTPRHKVTEMGQEVTMRCQPILGHNTVFWYRQTMMQGLELLAYFRNRAPLDDSGMPKDRFSAEMPDATLATLKIQPSEPRDSAVYFCASGFSGGLVQPQHFGDGTRLSIL.

V and J are TRBV6-6 and TRBJ1-2; D not certain. Trimming pared 0 bases from V and 0 bases from J, leaving 8 bases between. Germline V gene data show CDR1 as MNHNY and CDR2 as SVGAGI (reference sequence). The CDR3 consists of 15 residues. The CDR3 nucleotides are TGTGCCAGCAGTTACTCACAGCTCGCTAACTATGGCTACACCTTC. Its translation is CASSYSQLANYGYTF.

As DNA, the CDR3 is TGTGCCAGCAGTCACAGGTACAATGAGCAGTTCTTC. As protein: CASSHRYNEQFF. The genes are TRBV2 and TRBJ2-1; tentative D call: TRBD1 (5 bases). This CDR3 has 12 residues. The ends were cut back, 5 bases at V and 4 bases at J, with 6 bases in the middle. Germline V gene lookup returns CDR1 SNHLY and CDR2 FYNNEI.

The chain employs TRBV14 and TRBJ2-7; D is possibly TRBD2 (5 bases). The V end lost 2 bases, the J end lost 7 bases, and 9 bases lay between the germline ends. This CDR3 has 12 residues. Germline CDR1 is SGHDN and CDR2 is FVKESK. The CDR3: CASSQSSREQYF. The CDR3 coding sequence is TGTGCCAGCAGCCAATCTAGCCGGGAGCAGTACTTC. Complete variable domain (other parts from reference TRBV14 and TRBJ2-7): EAGVTQFPSHSVIEKGQTVTLRCDPISGHDNLYWYRRVMGKEIKFLLHFVKESKQDESGMPNNRFLAERTGGTYSTLKVQPAELEDSGVYFCASSQSSREQYFGPGTRLTVT.

The V call is TRBV19, the J call TRBJ2-2, with D possibly being TRBD2 (7 bases). V was pared by 2 bases and J by 5 bases, with 12 bases between. The CDR3 has 15 amino acids. Germline values: CDR1 LNHDA, CDR2 SQIVND (reference sequence). This chain's CDR3 is CASSISRGGTGELFF. In DNA form, the CDR3 reads TGTGCCAGTAGTATATCCAGGGGAGGGACCGGGGAGCTGTTTTTT.

The chain carries TRBV5-5 and TRBJ1-2, with D possibly being TRBD1 (6 bases). Per the germline V gene, CDR1 is SGHKS and CDR2 is YYEKEE (reference sequence). CDR3 size: 13 residues. V was pared by 0 bases and J by 4 bases, with 7 bases between. As DNA, the CDR3 is TGTGCCAGCAGCTTGGACAGGGCCTATGGCTACACCTTC. Its translation: CASSLDRAYGYTF.

The chain uses TRBV5-4 and TRBJ2-7; possible D gene TRBD1, 6 bases. Germline V lookup: CDR1 SGHNT, CDR2 YYREEE (reference sequence). CDR3 length: 13 amino acids. V lost 2 bases, J lost 6 bases, and 12 bases lay in between. The CDR3 loop reads CASSLQGQVEQYF. CDR3 coding DNA: TGTGCCAGCAGCTTACAGGGCCAGGTCGAGCAGTACTTC. The whole variable domain, remainder taken from reference TRBV5-4 and TRBJ2-7, is ETGVTQSPTHLIKTRGQQVTLRCSSQSGHNTVSWYQQALGQGPQFIFQYYREEENGRGNFPPRFSGLQFPNYSSELNVNALELDDSALYLCASSLQGQVEQYFGPGTRLTVT.